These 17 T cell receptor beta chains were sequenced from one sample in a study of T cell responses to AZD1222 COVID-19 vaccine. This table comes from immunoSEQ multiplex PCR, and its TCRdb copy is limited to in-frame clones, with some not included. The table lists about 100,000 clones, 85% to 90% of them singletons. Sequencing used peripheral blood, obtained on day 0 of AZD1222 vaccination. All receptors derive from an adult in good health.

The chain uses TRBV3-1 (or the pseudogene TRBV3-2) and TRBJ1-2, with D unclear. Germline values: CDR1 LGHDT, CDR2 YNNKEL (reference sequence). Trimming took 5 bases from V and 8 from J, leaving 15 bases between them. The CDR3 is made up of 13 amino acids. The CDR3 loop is CASSYYVGYGYTF. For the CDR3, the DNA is TGTGCCAGCAGCTATTACGTCGGCTACGGCTACACCTTC.

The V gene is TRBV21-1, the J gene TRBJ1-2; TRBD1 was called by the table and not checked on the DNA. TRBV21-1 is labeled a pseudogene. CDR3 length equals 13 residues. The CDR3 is CASSNLGPYGYTF. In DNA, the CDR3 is TGTGCCAGCAGCAACTTGGGCCCCTATGGCTACACCTTC.

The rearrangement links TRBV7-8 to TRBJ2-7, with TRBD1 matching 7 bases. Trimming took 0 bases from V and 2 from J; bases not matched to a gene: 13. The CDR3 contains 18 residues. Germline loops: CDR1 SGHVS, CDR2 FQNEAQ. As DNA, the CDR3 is TGTGCCAGCAGCTTAGCCTCGGGACAGCCTACGTTTGCCTACGAGCAGTACTTC. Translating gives CASSLASGQPTFAYEQYF.

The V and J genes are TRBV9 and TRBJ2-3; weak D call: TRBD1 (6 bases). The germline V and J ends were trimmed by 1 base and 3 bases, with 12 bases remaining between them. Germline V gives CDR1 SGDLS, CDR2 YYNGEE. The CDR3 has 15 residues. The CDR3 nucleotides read TGTGCCAGCAGCGTACTGGGGGCCCTGACAGATACGCAGTATTTT. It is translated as CASSVLGALTDTQYF.

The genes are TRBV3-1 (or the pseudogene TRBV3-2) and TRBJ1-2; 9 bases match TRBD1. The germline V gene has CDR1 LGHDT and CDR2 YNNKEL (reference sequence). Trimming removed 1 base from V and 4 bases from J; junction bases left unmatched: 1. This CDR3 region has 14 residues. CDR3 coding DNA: TGTGCCAGCAGCCAAGGGACAGGGGCCTATGGCTACACCTTC. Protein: CASSQGTGAYGYTF.

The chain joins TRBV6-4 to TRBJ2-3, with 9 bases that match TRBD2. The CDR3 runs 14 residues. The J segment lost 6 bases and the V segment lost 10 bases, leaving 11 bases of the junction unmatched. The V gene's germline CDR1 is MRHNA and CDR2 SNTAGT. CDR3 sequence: CATRLAAGLDTQYF. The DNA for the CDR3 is TGTGCCACAAGACTAGCGGCCGGCTTGGATACGCAGTATTTT.

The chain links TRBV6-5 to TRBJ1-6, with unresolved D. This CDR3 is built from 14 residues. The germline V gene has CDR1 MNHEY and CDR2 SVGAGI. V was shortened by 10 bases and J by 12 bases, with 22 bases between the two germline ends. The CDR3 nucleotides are TGTGCCATCCTCCAAGGGAATGCCATTAGACCCCTCCACTTT. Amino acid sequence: CAILQGNAIRPLHF.

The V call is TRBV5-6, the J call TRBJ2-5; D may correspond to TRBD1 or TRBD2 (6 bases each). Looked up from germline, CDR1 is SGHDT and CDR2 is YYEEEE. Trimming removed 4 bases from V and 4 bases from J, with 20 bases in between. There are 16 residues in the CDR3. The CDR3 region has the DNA TGTGCCAGCAGCCCGACCGACCAACAGGGAGGAGAGACCCAGTACTTC. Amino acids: CASSPTDQQGGETQYF.

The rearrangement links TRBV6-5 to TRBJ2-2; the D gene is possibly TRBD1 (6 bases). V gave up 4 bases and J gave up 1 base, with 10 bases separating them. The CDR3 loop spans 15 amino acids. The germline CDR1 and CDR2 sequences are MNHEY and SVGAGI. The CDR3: CASSSRGRNTGELFF. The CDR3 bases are TGTGCCAGCAGTTCTAGGGGGAGGAACACCGGGGAGCTGTTTTTT.

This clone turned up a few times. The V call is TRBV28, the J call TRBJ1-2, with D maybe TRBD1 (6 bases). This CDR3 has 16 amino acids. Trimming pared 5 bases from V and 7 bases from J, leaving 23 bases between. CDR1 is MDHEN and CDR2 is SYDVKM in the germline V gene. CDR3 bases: TGTGCCAGCAGTGGGTTTACCGGGCCACAGGGCTTTGGCTACACCTTC. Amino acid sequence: CASSGFTGPQGFGYTF.

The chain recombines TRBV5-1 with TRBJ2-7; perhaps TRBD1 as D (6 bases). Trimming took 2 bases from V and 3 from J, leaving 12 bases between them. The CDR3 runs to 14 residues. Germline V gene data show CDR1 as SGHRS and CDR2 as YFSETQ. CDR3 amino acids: CASSLDTGYYEQYF. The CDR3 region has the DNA TGCGCCAGCAGCTTAGATACAGGGTACTACGAGCAGTACTTC.

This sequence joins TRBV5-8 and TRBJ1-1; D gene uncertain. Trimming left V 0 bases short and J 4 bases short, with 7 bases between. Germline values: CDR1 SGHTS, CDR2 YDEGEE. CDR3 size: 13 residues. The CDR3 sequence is CASSLGKITEAFF. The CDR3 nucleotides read TGTGCCAGCAGCTTGGGCAAAATCACTGAAGCTTTCTTT.

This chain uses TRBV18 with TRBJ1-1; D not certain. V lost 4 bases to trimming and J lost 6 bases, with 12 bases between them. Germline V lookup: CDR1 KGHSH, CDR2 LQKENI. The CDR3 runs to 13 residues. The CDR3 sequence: CASSLLPRSEAFF. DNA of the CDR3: TGTGCCAGCTCACTACTTCCACGGTCTGAAGCTTTCTTT.

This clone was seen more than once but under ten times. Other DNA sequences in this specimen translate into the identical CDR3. Here the CDR3 reads CASSLVENTEAFF. The DNA of the CDR3 is TGTGCCAGCAGCTTAGTAGAGAACACTGAAGCTTTCTTT. The genes are TRBV7-2 and TRBJ1-1, with D unresolved. There are 13 residues in the CDR3. Trimming left V 1 base short and J 1 base short, with 4 bases between. CDR1 SGHTA and CDR2 FQGNSA come from the germline V gene.

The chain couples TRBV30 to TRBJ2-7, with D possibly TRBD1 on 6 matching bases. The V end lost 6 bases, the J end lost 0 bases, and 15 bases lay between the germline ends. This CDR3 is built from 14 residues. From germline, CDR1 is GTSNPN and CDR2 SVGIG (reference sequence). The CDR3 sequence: CACIGQDSSYEQYF. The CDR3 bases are TGTGCCTGCATCGGTCAGGACAGCTCCTACGAGCAGTACTTC.

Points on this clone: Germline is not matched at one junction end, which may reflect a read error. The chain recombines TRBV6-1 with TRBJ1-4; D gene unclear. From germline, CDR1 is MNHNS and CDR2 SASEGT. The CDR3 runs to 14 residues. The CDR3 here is CASREGRGWEKLFF. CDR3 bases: TGTGCCAGCAGAGAAGGGCGGGGTTGGGAAAAACTGTTTTTT.

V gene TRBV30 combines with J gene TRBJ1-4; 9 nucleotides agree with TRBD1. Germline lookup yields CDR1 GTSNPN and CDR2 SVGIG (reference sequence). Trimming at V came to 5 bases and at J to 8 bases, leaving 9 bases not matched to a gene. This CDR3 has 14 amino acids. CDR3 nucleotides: TGTGCCTGGTTAAGACAGGGGGGAAGGGAAAAACTGTTTTTT. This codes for CAWLRQGGREKLFF.